This entry describes one T cell receptor (beta chain). This entry is derived from a study of blood T cell repertoires in COVID-19. On the study more broadly: Both acute and convalescent COVID-19 samples were obtained from the United States, Italy and Spain. PBMCs, B-cell-depleted T cells, or T cells were the source of the cDNA or gDNA that made up the material.

Per the original methods: Amplification from reference gene primers served as the basis for estimated nucleated cell counts. Sequenced by immunoSEQ multiplex PCR; TCRdb stores in-frame clones only, minus some. The D gene and trimming were derived from the DNA, and the V and J assignments and clone size from that table. Of tens of thousands of clones in the sample, roughly 82% were seen once. Germline V lookup: CDR1 SGHRS, CDR2 YFSETQ. The CDR3 has 15 residues. The V and J ends lost 4 bases and 2 bases, in that order; junction bases with no gene match: 8. This clonotype was obtained from a woman at least 80 years old with active or convalescent COVID-19. This chain links TRBV5-1 with TRBJ2-7, with 8 bases identical to TRBD1. The material sequenced was peripheral blood. CDR3 sequence reads: CASSQGAALTYEQYF. In DNA form, the CDR3 reads TGCGCCAGCAGCCAGGGGGCGGCGTTGACCTACGAGCAGTACTTC. The full variable domain, rest sourced from reference TRBV5-1 and TRBJ2-7, is KAGVTQTPRYLIKTRGQQVTLSCSPISGHRSVSWYQQTPGQGLQFLFEYFSETQRNKGNFPGRFSGRQFSNSRSEMNVSTLELGDSALYLCASSQGAALTYEQYFGPGTRLTVT.